A single sample gave rise to the 27 T cell receptor beta chains below, sequenced in a study of CD8+CD57+ T cells in acquired aplastic anemia. It was genomic DNA that served as the template for profiling TCR beta VDJ and CDR3. One entry per CDR3 protein, called by TCRdb with MiXCR from the reads. The sample has approximately 190,000 distinct CDR3 sequences, around 66% seen once. Sequenced input: sorted CD4+, CD8+, or CD8+CD57+ T cells (not recorded which) from PBMCs. Source of these receptors: a human donor with severe aplastic anemia or a healthy control (not recorded which).

V usage is TRBV20-1 and J usage is TRBJ2-1; 10 bases match TRBD2. Germline CDR1 reads DFQATT; CDR2 reads SNEGSKA (reference sequence). The CDR3 spans 16 residues. The trim removed 3 bases at V and 2 bases at J, leaving 7 bases unmatched. In DNA, the CDR3 is TGCAGTGCTAGTTCGTTAGCGGGGGGAACCTACAATGAGCAGTTCTTC. This codes for CSASSLAGGTYNEQFF.

V and J are TRBV2 and TRBJ2-7, with D possibly being TRBD2 (6 bases). CDR3 length: 14 residues. Germline V gene lookup returns CDR1 SNHLY and CDR2 FYNNEI. V was clipped by 7 bases and J by 6 bases, with 19 bases between them. The CDR3 is CASNFPMGGGEQYF. In nucleotides, the CDR3 is TGTGCCAGCAATTTCCCCATGGGGGGTGGCGAGCAGTACTTC.

The chain links TRBV7-8 to TRBJ1-6; D might be TRBD1 (6 bases). Germline assignment: CDR1 SGHVS and CDR2 FQNEAQ. The CDR3 loop spans 17 amino acids. V was clipped by 4 bases and J by 5 bases, with 18 bases between them. CDR3 in DNA: TGTGCCAGCAGCTCTTCCCACAGGGAGAGGCATAATTCACCCCTCCACTTT. Protein sequence: CASSSSHRERHNSPLHF.

The genes are TRBV19 and TRBJ1-1, with a possible D match to TRBD1 (5 bases). CDR1 LNHDA and CDR2 SQIVND come from the germline V gene (reference sequence). The CDR3 covers 15 residues. Between the trimmed V and J ends, which lost 3 bases and 3 bases, there was a span of 14 bases. The DNA of the CDR3 is TGTGCCAGTAGTATTGAGGCAGGGCCGTACACTGAAGCTTTCTTT. This encodes CASSIEAGPYTEAFF.

The chain carries TRBV7-9 and TRBJ2-3; D possibly uses TRBD1 or TRBD2 (5 bases each). The V end was cut by 5 bases, the J end by 3 bases, with 15 bases between. The CDR3 covers 15 residues. Per germline, CDR1 SEHNR and CDR2 FQNEAQ (reference sequence). The CDR3 sequence is CASSPGTPLTDTQYF. The CDR3 bases are TGTGCCAGCAGCCCCGGGACCCCCCTAACAGATACGCAGTATTTT. The variable domain in full, completed from reference TRBV7-9 and TRBJ2-3, reads DTGVSQNPRHKITKRGQNVTFRCDPISEHNRLYWYRQTLGQGPEFLTYFQNEAQLEKSRLLSDRFSAERPKGSFSTLEIQRTEQGDSAMYLCASSPGTPLTDTQYFGPGTRLTVL.

The V call is TRBV25-1, the J call TRBJ2-7; D remains unclear. In germline, CDR1 is MGHDK, CDR2 SYGVNS. Trimming stripped 4 bases from V and 2 bases from J, with 15 bases between. This CDR3 is 15 amino acids long. This CDR3 reads CASSVSLDPPYEQYF. The CDR3 DNA reads as TGTGCCAGCAGTGTATCCCTGGATCCCCCCTACGAGCAGTACTTC.

The CDR3 DNA follows: TGTGCCAGCAGCTTGACAGGGCAGAACACTGAAGCTTTCTTT. It encodes CASSLTGQNTEAFF. The gene calls are TRBV7-6 and TRBJ1-1; 7 nucleotides agree with TRBD1. The junction had 2 bases not matched to a gene; V was cut back by 3 bases and J by 1 base. Germline V gene sequence: CDR1 SGHVS, CDR2 FNYEAQ. The length of the CDR3 is 14 residues.

This clonotype was detected only a few times. This chain connects TRBV9 to TRBJ2-1; D unclear. Trimming removed 0 bases at V and 5 bases at J, with 6 bases between. Per the germline V gene, CDR1 is SGDLS and CDR2 is YYNGEE. This CDR3 has 13 amino acids. Written as DNA, the CDR3 is TGTGCCAGCAGCGTAGACTACCACAATGAGCAGTTCTTC. Amino acid sequence: CASSVDYHNEQFF.

This rearrangement joins TRBV29-1 to TRBJ2-7; a possible D gene is TRBD2 (6 bases). Trimming cost V 3 bases and J 7 bases, with 13 bases left between them. Germline lookup yields CDR1 SQVTM and CDR2 ANQGSEA. The CDR3 totals 12 residues. CDR3 region: CSVEGGLPEQYF. The CDR3 bases are TGCAGCGTTGAGGGGGGACTGCCAGAGCAGTACTTC.

This clonotype was observed a few times. The V and J genes are TRBV5-1 and TRBJ2-7; 7 nucleotides agree with TRBD1. This CDR3 has 13 residues. Unmatched junction bases numbered 2, after V lost 4 bases and J lost 1 base. The germline V gene encodes CDR1 SGHRS and CDR2 YFSETQ. The CDR3 protein is CASSQGDSYEQYF. The CDR3 DNA reads TGCGCCAGCAGCCAGGGGGATTCCTACGAGCAGTACTTC.

V usage is TRBV9 and J usage is TRBJ2-3, with 9 nucleotides matching TRBD2. There are 16 residues in the CDR3. Per the germline V gene, CDR1 is SGDLS and CDR2 is YYNGEE. With V trimmed by 4 bases and J by 0 bases, 6 bases remained unmatched. CDR3 nucleotide sequence: TGTGCCAGCAGCCCTAGCGGGGCCACTAGCACAGATACGCAGTATTTT. The encoded protein is CASSPSGATSTDTQYF.

The J gene is TRBJ2-7, the V gene TRBV19; possibly TRBD2 for D (5 bases). V lost 6 bases to trimming and J lost 3 bases, with 15 bases between them. The CDR3 contains 14 residues. From germline, CDR1 is LNHDA and CDR2 SQIVND (reference sequence). CDR3 DNA sequence: TGTGCCAGTAGCAAGGGAGACACCCTCTACGAGCAGTACTTC. This gives the protein CASSKGDTLYEQYF. Full variable domain (missing parts from reference TRBV19 and TRBJ2-7): DGGITQSPKYLFRKEGQNVTLSCEQNLNHDAMYWYRQDPGQGLRLIYYSQIVNDFQKGDIAEGYSVSREKKESFPLTVTSAQKNPTAFYLCASSKGDTLYEQYFGPGTRLTVT.

The chain uses TRBV10-3 and TRBJ2-5; no clear D. This CDR3 comprises 12 residues. Trimming shortened V by 9 bases and J by 2 bases, and 10 bases separated the two germline ends. The germline CDR1 and CDR2 sequences are ENHRY and SYGVKD. CDR3: CAIGREQETQYF. The CDR3 DNA follows: TGTGCCATTGGGCGAGAGCAAGAGACCCAGTACTTC.

CDR3 protein: CASSLADGPQPQHF. The CDR3 nucleotides are TGTGCCAGCAGCTTAGCGGACGGGCCTCAGCCCCAGCATTTT. This rearrangement joins TRBV7-9 to TRBJ1-5; D remains unclear. The CDR3 extends over 14 amino acids. Germline V gives CDR1 SEHNR, CDR2 FQNEAQ (reference sequence). Trimming cost V 0 bases and J 6 bases, with 9 bases left between them.

The chain is built from TRBV24-1 and TRBJ2-1; D call uncertain. Germline CDR1 is KGHDR and CDR2 is SFDVKD. V was clipped by 4 bases and J by 12 bases, with 9 bases between them. The CDR3 consists of 11 residues. The CDR3 DNA reads TGTGCCACCAGTGACGGCCCTCGGCAGTTCTTC. This translates into CATSDGPRQFF.

This chain joins TRBV20-1 and TRBJ1-1; no definite D call. Germline CDR1 DFQATT, CDR2 SNEGSKA (reference sequence). Trimming shortened V by 3 bases and J by 5 bases, and 10 bases separated the two germline ends. The CDR3 sequence is 12 residues long. CDR3 sequence (DNA): TGCAGTGCTAGCGGACTGCTGACTGAAGCTTTCTTT. The encoded protein is CSASGLLTEAFF.

This clonotype was picked up many times. CDR3 sequence: CASTGNGGNTIYF. The CDR3 region has the DNA TGTGCCAGCACAGGGAATGGCGGAAACACCATATATTTT. This chain joins TRBV12-3 or TRBV12-4 and TRBJ1-3, with D perhaps matching TRBD1 (5 bases). The V gene lost 7 bases and the J gene lost 4 bases, with 11 bases spanning the gap. The CDR3 loop spans 13 amino acids.

J is TRBJ1-6 and V is TRBV5-1; 8 bases are shared with TRBD1. J lost 10 bases, V lost 3 bases, and 3 bases had no gene match. Germline V gene data show CDR1 as SGHRS and CDR2 as YFSETQ. The CDR3 totals 13 residues. The DNA of the CDR3 is TGCGCCAGCAGCTCGGGACAGGTCTCACCCCTCCACTTT. It encodes CASSSGQVSPLHF.

The CDR3 loop is CASSEGPGSYEQYF. In DNA, the CDR3 is TGTGCCAGCAGTGAAGGACCGGGTTCCTACGAGCAGTACTTC. The chain couples TRBV2 to TRBJ2-7; no clear D. The CDR3 is 14 amino acids. Deletions cut 1 base from V and 1 base from J, with 8 bases between. CDR1 is SNHLY, CDR2 FYNNEI, per germline. The full variable domain, rest sourced from reference TRBV2 and TRBJ2-7, is EPEVTQTPSHQVTQMGQEVILRCVPISNHLYFYWYRQILGQKVEFLVSFYNNEISEKSEIFDDQFSVERPDGSNFTLKIRSTKLEDSAMYFCASSEGPGSYEQYFGPGTRLTVT.

This clonotype has at least ten counts. The chain employs TRBV16 and TRBJ1-5, with unresolved D. Per the germline V gene, CDR1 is KGHSY and CDR2 is FQNENV. Trimming pared 4 bases from V and 7 bases from J, leaving 11 bases between. CDR3 length: 13 amino acids. CDR3 residues: CASSLQLAQPQHF. CDR3 sequence (DNA): TGTGCCAGCAGCCTTCAATTGGCGCAGCCCCAGCATTTT.

This rearrangement joins TRBV24-1 to TRBJ1-3; a possible D gene is TRBD1 (5 bases). There are 14 residues in the CDR3. Germline values: CDR1 KGHDR, CDR2 SFDVKD. V shed 6 bases and J shed 0 bases, with 8 bases lying between them. Here the CDR3 DNA reads TGTGCCACCAGTCCGGGGGGCTCTGGAAACACCATATATTTT. Translation gives CATSPGGSGNTIYF.

The genes are TRBV7-9 and TRBJ2-7; 8 bases line up with TRBD1. The V and J ends lost 5 bases and 5 bases, in that order; junction bases with no gene match: 11. The length of the CDR3 is 15 residues. Germline V gene data show CDR1 as SEHNR and CDR2 as FQNEAQ (reference sequence). This chain's CDR3 is CASSALRQGRNEQYF. The CDR3 DNA reads as TGTGCCAGCAGCGCCCTCCGACAGGGGAGGAACGAGCAGTACTTC.

The CDR3 loop reads CASGLSTGELFF. As DNA, the CDR3 is TGTGCCAGCGGACTTAGCACCGGGGAGCTGTTTTTT. This chain links TRBV12-3 or TRBV12-4 with TRBJ2-2, with D possibly matching TRBD2 (5 bases). The V and J ends lost 8 bases and 4 bases respectively, with 8 bases between them. This CDR3 comprises 12 residues.

This clonotype was seen just once. The chain joins TRBV24-1 to TRBJ2-2; no firm D call. This CDR3 is 13 amino acids long. Germline V gene sequence: CDR1 KGHDR, CDR2 SFDVKD. Trimming took 3 bases from V and 7 from J, leaving 8 bases between them. In nucleotides, the CDR3 is TGTGCCACCAGTGATCCCTTCTACGGGGAGCTGTTTTTT. It is translated as CATSDPFYGELFF.

This clonotype was picked up one time. This chain joins TRBV10-3 and TRBJ1-2; D is uncertain. The V and J ends lost 6 bases and 4 bases respectively, with 21 bases between them. Germline CDR1 and CDR2: ENHRY and SYGVKD. The CDR3 totals 16 residues. The CDR3 region has the DNA TGTGCCATCAGCAACCCTCACCAGGAGGGCAGCTATGGCTACACCTTC. This gives the protein CAISNPHQEGSYGYTF.

This sequence joins TRBV7-9 and TRBJ2-2, with TRBD1 as a possible D gene (5 bases). The CDR3 spans 14 residues. The V end lost 3 bases, the J end lost 6 bases, and 11 bases lay between the germline ends. CDR1 is SEHNR and CDR2 is FQNEAQ in the germline V gene (reference sequence). CDR3 DNA: TGTGCCAGCAGCTTCCAGGGAAACGCCGGGGAGCTGTTTTTT. Residues: CASSFQGNAGELFF. The whole variable domain, filled in from reference TRBV7-9 and TRBJ2-2, reads DTGVSQNPRHKITKRGQNVTFRCDPISEHNRLYWYRQTLGQGPEFLTYFQNEAQLEKSRLLSDRFSAERPKGSFSTLEIQRTEQGDSAMYLCASSFQGNAGELFFGEGSRLTVL.

The rearrangement links TRBV5-1 to TRBJ1-1, with 8 bases that match TRBD1. In germline, CDR1 is SGHRS, CDR2 YFSETQ. The V segment lost 4 bases and the J segment 0 bases; nucleotides outside the gene matches: 11. This CDR3 has 17 residues. DNA for the CDR3: TGCGCCAGCAGCATAACCGGGACAGGAGGCCTGAACACTGAAGCTTTCTTT. As protein: CASSITGTGGLNTEAFF.